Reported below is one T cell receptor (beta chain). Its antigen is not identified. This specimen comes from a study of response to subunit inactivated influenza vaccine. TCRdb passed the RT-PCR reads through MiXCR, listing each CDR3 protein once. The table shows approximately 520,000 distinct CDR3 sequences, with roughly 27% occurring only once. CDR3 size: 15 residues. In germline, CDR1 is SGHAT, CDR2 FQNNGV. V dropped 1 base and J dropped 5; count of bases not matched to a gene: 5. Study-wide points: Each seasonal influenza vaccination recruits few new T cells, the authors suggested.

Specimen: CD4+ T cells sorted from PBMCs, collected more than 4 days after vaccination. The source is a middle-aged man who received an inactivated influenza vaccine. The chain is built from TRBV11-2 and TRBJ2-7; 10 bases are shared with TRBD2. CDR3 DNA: TGTGCCAGCAGCTTAGGTAGCGGGAGGTTCGACGAGCAGTACTTC. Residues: CASSLGSGRFDEQYF.